This entry is about one T cell receptor beta chain. Its antigen is not known. The CDR3 is made up of 14 amino acids. V lost 6 bases and J 3 bases, leaving 14 bases between the germline ends. Germline V gene lookup returns CDR1 MDHEN and CDR2 SYDVKM. This specimen comes from a study of identical twins. The study, taken as a whole, reports: Conclusions were based on cross-sectional statistical analysis, without following the same donors. Zero-insertion analyses might be partly confounded by invariant T cells like MAIT and iNKT.

TCRdb reanalysed the 5' RACE reads using MiXCR and keeps one entry per CDR3 protein. The sample has 1.5 million to 2 million distinct CDR3 sequences, around 33% seen once. This clonotype was obtained from a newborn girl in good health. Material: cord blood. The chain recombines TRBV28 with TRBJ1-1; tentatively, D is TRBD1 (6 bases). CDR3 residues: CASSATGMYTEAFF. Here the CDR3 DNA reads TGTGCCAGCAGCGCCACAGGGATGTACACTGAAGCTTTCTTT.